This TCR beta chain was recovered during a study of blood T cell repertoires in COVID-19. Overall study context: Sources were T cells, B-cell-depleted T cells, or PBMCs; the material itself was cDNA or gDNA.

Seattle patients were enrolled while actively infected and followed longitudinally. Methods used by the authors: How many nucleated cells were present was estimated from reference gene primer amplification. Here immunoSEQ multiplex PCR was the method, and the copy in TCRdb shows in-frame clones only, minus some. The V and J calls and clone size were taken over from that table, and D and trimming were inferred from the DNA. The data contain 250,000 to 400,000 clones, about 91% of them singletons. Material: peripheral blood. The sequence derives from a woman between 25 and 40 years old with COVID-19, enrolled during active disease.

CDR3 residues: CASSLTVGGDTQYF. The CDR3 nucleotides are TGTGCCAGCAGCTTAACCGTCGGGGGAGATACGCAGTATTTT. The V call is TRBV7-2, the J call TRBJ2-3; tentatively, D is TRBD2 (6 bases). V dropped 2 bases and J dropped 5 bases, with 11 bases sitting between them. This CDR3 is built from 14 residues. CDR1 SGHTA and CDR2 FQGNSA come from the germline V gene.